The clone carrying this TCR beta chain was counted between two and nine times. Its specificity is unknown. In TCRdb, the 5' RACE reads were re-called with MiXCR into one record per CDR3 protein. The data show hundreds of thousands of distinct CDR3 sequences, with around a quarter seen just once and around 12% held by the top ten. The sample comes from a study of T-cell memory formation after mild COVID-19. Across the study: Largely donor-specific TCR clusters were found. Study findings and constraints: Contracting CD8+ clones were enriched in EMRA, CD4+ mainly in CM and EM. Memory from before infection featured some responding clones, which suggests cross-reactive memory joined.

The CDR3 length is 13 residues. CDR1 and CDR2 (germline): SQVTM, ANQGSEA. Trimming shortened V by 6 bases and J by 4 bases, and 14 bases separated the two germline ends. The sequencing input was PBMCs or a T cell subset sorted from them (not recorded which). The receptor was isolated from an adult woman who had mild COVID-19 (a few samples of this study predate the infection). Cell type and time point are not known. V gene TRBV29-1 combines with J gene TRBJ2-3, with D possibly TRBD1 on 5 matching bases. CDR3 loop: CSVGGQSPDTQYF. CDR3 nucleotides: TGCAGCGTCGGTGGACAATCACCAGATACGCAGTATTTT.